This T cell receptor beta chain was documented in a study of immune evolution from preneoplasia to lung adenocarcinoma. At the level of the study: HLA loss of heterozygosity: roughly 7.5% AIS, under 19% MIA, about 35% ADC, none AAH.

Measured with immunoSEQ multiplex PCR; TCRdb has only the in-frame clones, and not every one. The top ten hold approximately 6.1% of the sample, which has around 39,000 clones, roughly four fifths seen once. This clone was observed a single time. The TCR sequence derives from a person aged 55 to 75 with lung adenocarcinoma. The sequencing sample was made of FFPE invasive lung adenocarcinoma tissue.

CDR3 amino acids: CASSSTSGRYEQYF. The CDR3 nucleotides read TGTGCCAGCAGCTCGACTAGCGGGAGGTACGAGCAGTACTTC. This chain joins TRBV7-2 and TRBJ2-7; 13 nucleotides align to TRBD2. The CDR3 is 14 residues long. J lost 4 bases, V lost 4 bases, and 1 base had no gene match. Germline V gene data show CDR1 as SGHTA and CDR2 as FQGNSA.